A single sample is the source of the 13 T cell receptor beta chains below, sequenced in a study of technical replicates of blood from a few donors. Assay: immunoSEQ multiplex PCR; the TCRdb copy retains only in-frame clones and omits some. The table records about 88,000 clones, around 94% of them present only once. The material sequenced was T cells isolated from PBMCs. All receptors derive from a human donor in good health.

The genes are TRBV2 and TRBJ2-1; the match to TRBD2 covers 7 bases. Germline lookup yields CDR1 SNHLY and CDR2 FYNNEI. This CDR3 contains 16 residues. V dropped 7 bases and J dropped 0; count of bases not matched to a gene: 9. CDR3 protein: CASTAPRGSSYNEQFF. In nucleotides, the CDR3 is TGTGCCAGCACAGCCCCGCGCGGGAGCTCCTACAATGAGCAGTTCTTC.

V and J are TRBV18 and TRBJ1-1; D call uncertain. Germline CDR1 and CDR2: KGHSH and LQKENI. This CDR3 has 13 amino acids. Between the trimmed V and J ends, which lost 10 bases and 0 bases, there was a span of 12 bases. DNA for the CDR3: TGTGCCACCTTAGGCGGGTTGAACACTGAAGCTTTCTTT. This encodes CATLGGLNTEAFF.

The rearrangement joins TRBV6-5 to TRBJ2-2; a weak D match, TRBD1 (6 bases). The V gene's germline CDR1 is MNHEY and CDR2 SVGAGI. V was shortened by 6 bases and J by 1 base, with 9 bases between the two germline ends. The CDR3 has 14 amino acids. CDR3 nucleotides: TGTGCCAGCAGCCTGACAGGGAACACCGGGGAGCTGTTTTTT. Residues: CASSLTGNTGELFF.

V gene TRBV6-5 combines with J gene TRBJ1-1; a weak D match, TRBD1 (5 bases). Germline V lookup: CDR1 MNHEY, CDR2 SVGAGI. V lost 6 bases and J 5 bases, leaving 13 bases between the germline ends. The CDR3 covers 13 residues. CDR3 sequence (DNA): TGTGCCAGCAGGGCGGGGGTTCGGACTGAAGCTTTCTTT. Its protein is CASRAGVRTEAFF.

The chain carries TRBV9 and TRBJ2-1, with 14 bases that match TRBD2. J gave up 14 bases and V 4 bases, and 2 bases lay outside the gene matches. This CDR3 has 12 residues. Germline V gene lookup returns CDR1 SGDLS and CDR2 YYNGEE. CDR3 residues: CASSPGLAGEFF. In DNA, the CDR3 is TGTGCCAGCAGCCCGGGACTAGCGGGGGAGTTCTTC.

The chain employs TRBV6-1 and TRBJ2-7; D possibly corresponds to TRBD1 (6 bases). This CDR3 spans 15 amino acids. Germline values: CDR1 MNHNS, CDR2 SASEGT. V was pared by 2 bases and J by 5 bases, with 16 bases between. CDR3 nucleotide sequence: TGTGCCAGCAGTGAATGGTTTGGCAGGGGCGACGAGCAGTACTTC. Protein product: CASSEWFGRGDEQYF.

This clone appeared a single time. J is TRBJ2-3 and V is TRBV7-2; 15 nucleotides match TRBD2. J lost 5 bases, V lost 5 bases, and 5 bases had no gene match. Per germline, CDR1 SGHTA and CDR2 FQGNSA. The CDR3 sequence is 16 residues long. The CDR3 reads CASSGGTSGGLDTQYF. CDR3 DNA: TGTGCCAGCAGCGGGGGGACTAGCGGGGGGTTAGATACGCAGTATTTT.

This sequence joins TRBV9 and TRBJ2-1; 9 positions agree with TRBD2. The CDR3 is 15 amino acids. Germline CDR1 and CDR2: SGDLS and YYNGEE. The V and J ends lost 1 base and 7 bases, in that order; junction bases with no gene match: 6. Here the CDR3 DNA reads TGTGCCAGCAGCGTAATGGCGGGGGGGCTGAATGAGCAGTTCTTC. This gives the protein CASSVMAGGLNEQFF.

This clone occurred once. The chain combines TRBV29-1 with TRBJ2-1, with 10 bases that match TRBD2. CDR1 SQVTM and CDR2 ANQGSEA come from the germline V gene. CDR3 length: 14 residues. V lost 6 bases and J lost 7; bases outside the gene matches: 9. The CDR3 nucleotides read TGCAGCGTCCTACGTGGGACTAGCGCTAATGAGCAGTTCTTC. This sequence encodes CSVLRGTSANEQFF.

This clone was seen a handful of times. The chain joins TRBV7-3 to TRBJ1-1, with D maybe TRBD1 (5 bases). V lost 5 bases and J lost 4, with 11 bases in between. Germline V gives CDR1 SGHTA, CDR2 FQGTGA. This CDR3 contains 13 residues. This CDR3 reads CASSQTGGTEAFF. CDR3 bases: TGTGCCAGCAGCCAGACCGGGGGCACTGAAGCTTTCTTT. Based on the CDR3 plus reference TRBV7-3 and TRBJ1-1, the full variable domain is GAGVSQTPSNKVTEKGKYVELRCDPISGHTALYWYRQSLGQGPEFLIYFQGTGAADDSGLPNDRFFAVRPEGSVSTLKIQRTERGDSAVYLCASSQTGGTEAFFGQGTRLTVV.

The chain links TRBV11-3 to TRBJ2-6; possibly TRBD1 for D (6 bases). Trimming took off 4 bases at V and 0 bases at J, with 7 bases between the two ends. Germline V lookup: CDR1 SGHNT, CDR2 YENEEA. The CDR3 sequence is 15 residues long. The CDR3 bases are TGTGCCAGCAGCTCGACAGGCTCTGGGGCCAACGTCCTGACTTTC. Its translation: CASSSTGSGANVLTF.

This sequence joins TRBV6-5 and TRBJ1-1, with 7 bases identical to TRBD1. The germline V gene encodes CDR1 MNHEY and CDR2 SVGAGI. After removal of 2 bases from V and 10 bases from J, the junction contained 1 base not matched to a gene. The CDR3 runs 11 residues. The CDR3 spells CASSYTGVAFF. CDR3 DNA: TGTGCCAGCAGTTACACAGGGGTAGCTTTCTTT.

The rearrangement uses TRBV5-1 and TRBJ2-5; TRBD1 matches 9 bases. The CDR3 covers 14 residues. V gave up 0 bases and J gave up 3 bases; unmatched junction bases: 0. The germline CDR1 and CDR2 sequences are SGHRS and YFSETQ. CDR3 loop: CASSLGQGEETQYF. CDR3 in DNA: TGCGCCAGCAGCTTGGGACAGGGGGAAGAGACCCAGTACTTC. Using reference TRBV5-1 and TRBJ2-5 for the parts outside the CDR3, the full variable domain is KAGVTQTPRYLIKTRGQQVTLSCSPISGHRSVSWYQQTPGQGLQFLFEYFSETQRNKGNFPGRFSGRQFSNSRSEMNVSTLELGDSALYLCASSLGQGEETQYFGPGTRLLVL.